The 2 T cell receptor beta chains given below trace back to one sample, sequenced in a study of molecular identifiers for immune sequencing clone quantification. Each CDR3 protein is one row after TCRdb ran MiXCR on the PCR reads. The repertoire has about 300,000 distinct CDR3 sequences, around a fifth of them found once; the top ten carry over 0.7%. The sequencing input was naive CD8+ T cells from blood, with Jurkat cell RNA spiked in. Documented subset: FACS-sorted CD8+CD4-CCR7+CD45RA+ naive T cells. The receptors shown here come from a human donor in good health. Some libraries in this study had Jurkat cell RNA spiked in.

The V call is TRBV4-3, the J call TRBJ2-3; D is unresolved. The length of the CDR3 is 17 residues. Germline CDR1 reads LGHNA; CDR2 reads YSLEER. The germline V and J ends were trimmed by 0 bases and 3 bases, with 16 bases remaining between them. The CDR3, as DNA: TGCGCCAGCAGCCAAGATTCGGTCCCAGCGTCGACAGATACGCAGTATTTT. It specifies CASSQDSVPASTDTQYF.

This clonotype was counted ten times or more. The chain recombines TRBV4-3 with TRBJ2-7, with a tentative D call TRBD2 (5 bases). The CDR3 loop spans 14 amino acids. Trimming pared 1 base from V and 0 bases from J, leaving 7 bases between. Germline V gives CDR1 LGHNA, CDR2 YSLEER. The CDR3 sequence: CASSQGTVSYEQYF. In DNA, the CDR3 is TGCGCCAGCAGCCAAGGGACTGTCTCCTACGAGCAGTACTTC.